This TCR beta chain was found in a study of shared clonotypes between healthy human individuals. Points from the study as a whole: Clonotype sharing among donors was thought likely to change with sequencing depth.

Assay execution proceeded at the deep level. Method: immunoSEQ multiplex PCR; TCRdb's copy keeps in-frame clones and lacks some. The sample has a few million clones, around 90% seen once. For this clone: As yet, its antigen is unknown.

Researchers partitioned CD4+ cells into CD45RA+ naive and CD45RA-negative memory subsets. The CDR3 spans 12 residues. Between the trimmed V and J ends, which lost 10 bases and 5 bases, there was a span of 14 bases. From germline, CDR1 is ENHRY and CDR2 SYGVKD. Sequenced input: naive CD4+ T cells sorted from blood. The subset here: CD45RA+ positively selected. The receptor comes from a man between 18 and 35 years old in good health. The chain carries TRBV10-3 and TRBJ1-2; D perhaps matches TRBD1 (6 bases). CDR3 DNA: TGTGCCACCCGAGGGGGTGGGTATGGCTACACCTTC. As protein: CATRGGGYGYTF.